This entry describes one TCR beta chain. Looked up from germline, CDR1 is ENHRY and CDR2 is SYGVKD. The V end was cut by 8 bases, the J end by 4 bases, with 11 bases between. The CDR3 length is 12 residues. In the original workflow: It was from reference gene primer amplification that nucleated cell counts were estimated. Repertoires were generated with immunoSEQ multiplex PCR, while TCRdb's copy carries only in-frame clones and drops some. The DNA was the basis for D and trimming; V, J and clone size are from that table. The sample comprises tens of thousands of clones, approximately 90% of which are singletons, and almost 4% rests with the top ten. The sample originates from a study of blood T cell repertoires in COVID-19. On the study more broadly: Samples came from the United States, Italy and Spain, spanning acute and convalescent COVID-19. Sources were T cells, B-cell-depleted T cells, or PBMCs; the material itself was cDNA or gDNA.

This sequence originates from a man in his 70s with active COVID-19. The chain carries TRBV10-3 and TRBJ2-5; no clear D. The specimen was peripheral blood. The DNA for the CDR3 is TGTGCCATCGGTCCGGAGCCAGAGACCCAGTACTTC. This sequence encodes CAIGPEPETQYF.